This entry features one T cell receptor beta chain sequence. These data belong to a study of CD8+ T cells in alopecia areata. Background on the study: Percentage of affected scalp area was the basis on which treated patients' severity was scored.

CDR3 size: 15 residues. Germline V gene data show CDR1 as SGHNT and CDR2 as YYREEE (reference sequence). Trimming removed 2 bases from V and 2 bases from J, with 12 bases in between. Documented treatment: oral pan-JAK inhibitor, 5-10 mg twice daily. RNA extraction and reverse transcription yielded cDNA as sequencing template. This table comes from immunoSEQ multiplex PCR, and its TCRdb copy is limited to in-frame clones, with some not included. The table has fewer than 250,000 clones, around two fifths seen once. The V call is TRBV5-4, the J call TRBJ2-3; perhaps TRBD2 as D (6 bases). Sequences were derived from CD4+ T cells sorted from blood, sampled at approximately week 36, from a patient treated with tofacitinib. The clonotype was recovered from a human donor with alopecia areata. This CDR3 is CASSLLTGDTDTQYF. The CDR3 region has the DNA TGTGCCAGCAGCTTACTCACGGGGGACACAGATACGCAGTATTTT.